A single sample is the source of the 28 T cell receptor beta chains below, sequenced in a study of blood T cell repertoires in COVID-19. Sequencing used immunoSEQ multiplex PCR; TCRdb keeps in-frame clones, though not all of them. Of around 150,000 clones in the sample, about 80% were seen once. The sample taken for sequencing was peripheral blood. The source of these receptors is a woman of 80 years or more with acute or convalescent COVID-19.

The gene calls are TRBV5-4 and TRBJ2-1; tentative D call: TRBD2 (6 bases). In germline, CDR1 is SGHNT, CDR2 YYREEE (reference sequence). V was trimmed by 3 bases and J by 7 bases, leaving 20 bases between them. The CDR3 consists of 16 residues. CDR3 protein: CASSYQSGGLSNEQFF. The DNA of the CDR3 is TGTGCCAGCAGCTACCAAAGCGGAGGGTTATCGAATGAGCAGTTCTTC.

This sequence joins TRBV15 and TRBJ1-2, with 11 bases identical to TRBD1. Germline V lookup: CDR1 LNHNV, CDR2 YYDKDF (reference sequence). This CDR3 comprises 16 residues. The ends lost 1 base at V and 1 base at J; junction bases unmatched: 2. The CDR3, as DNA: TGTGCCACCAGCAGAGTAGGGACAGGGGGTAACTATGGCTACACCTTC. It translates to CATSRVGTGGNYGYTF.

The DNA of the CDR3 is TGTGCCAGCAATAGCCGATTTGAAAATGAGCAGTTCTTC. Its protein product is CASNSRFENEQFF. V usage is TRBV2 and J usage is TRBJ2-1; D not resolved. The V gene lost 7 bases and the J gene lost 7 bases, with 14 bases spanning the gap. CDR1 is SNHLY and CDR2 is FYNNEI in the germline V gene. The CDR3 contains 13 residues.

This chain links TRBV7-9 with TRBJ2-7, with a weak D call TRBD2 (5 bases). Germline V gene sequence: CDR1 SEHNR, CDR2 FQNEAQ (reference sequence). CDR3 length equals 16 residues. The V gene lost 5 bases and the J gene lost 2 bases, with 19 bases spanning the gap. CDR3 sequence reads: CASSHSLRTGTYEQYF. CDR3 DNA sequence: TGTGCCAGCAGCCACTCTTTAAGGACTGGTACCTACGAGCAGTACTTC.

V is TRBV4-3 and J is TRBJ2-1, with D perhaps TRBD1 (6 bases). CDR3 size: 14 residues. Per germline, CDR1 LGHNA and CDR2 YSLEER. V was cut by 2 bases and J by 5 bases, with 10 bases left in between. The chain's CDR3 is CASSQLQGHNEQFF. CDR3 coding DNA: TGCGCCAGCAGCCAACTACAGGGACACAATGAGCAGTTCTTC.

The chain has TRBV6-5 and TRBJ2-7; a weak D match, TRBD1 (5 bases). Germline assignment: CDR1 MNHEY and CDR2 SVGAGI. V dropped 8 bases and J dropped 7 bases, with 18 bases sitting between them. The CDR3 has 13 amino acids. The CDR3 bases are TGTGCCAGCTTGGGAACAGGCCTTGGAGAGCAGTACTTC. Its translation: CASLGTGLGEQYF.

This clone has a single count. CDR3: CASSHGTMDNYGYTF. Written as DNA, the CDR3 is TGTGCCAGCAGCCACGGGACAATGGATAACTATGGCTACACCTTC. The V and J genes are TRBV27 and TRBJ1-2, with D maybe TRBD1 (6 bases). CDR1 and CDR2 from the germline V gene are MNHEY and SMNVEV (reference sequence). CDR3 length: 15 residues. Trimming pared 6 bases from V and 1 base from J, leaving 15 bases between.

The gene calls are TRBV2 and TRBJ1-4; D call uncertain. The V gene's germline CDR1 is SNHLY and CDR2 FYNNEI. There are 15 residues in the CDR3. The V and J ends lost 7 bases and 1 base respectively, with 13 bases between them. CDR3 loop: CASIRVGKTNEKLFF. The CDR3 DNA reads TGTGCCAGCATCCGGGTCGGGAAAACTAATGAAAAACTGTTTTTT.

The V and J genes are TRBV27 and TRBJ2-7; perhaps TRBD1 as D (5 bases). This CDR3 has 15 residues. CDR1 and CDR2 from the germline V gene are MNHEY and SMNVEV (reference sequence). Deletions cut 3 bases from V and 1 base from J, with 13 bases between. The CDR3 sequence is CASSFRPQGSYEQYF. The CDR3, as DNA: TGTGCCAGCAGTTTTAGGCCGCAGGGTTCCTACGAGCAGTACTTC.

Only one count was recorded for this clone. V usage is TRBV2 and J usage is TRBJ2-7; a possible D gene is TRBD2 (6 bases). Trimming pared 4 bases from V and 7 bases from J, leaving 17 bases between. The CDR3 contains 14 residues. The V gene's germline CDR1 is SNHLY and CDR2 FYNNEI. In DNA form, the CDR3 reads TGTGCCAGCAGTGCCGGGAGAGGTGTCGGAGAGCAGTACTTC. It yields the protein CASSAGRGVGEQYF.

V usage is TRBV19 and J usage is TRBJ2-1, with TRBD2 matching 7 bases. The J segment lost 7 bases and the V segment lost 5 bases, leaving 11 bases of the junction unmatched. The germline V gene encodes CDR1 LNHDA and CDR2 SQIVND (reference sequence). The CDR3 has 15 amino acids. The CDR3 DNA reads as TGTGCCAGTAGTGTCAGGGACTATACGTGGAATGAGCAGTTCTTC. Amino acids: CASSVRDYTWNEQFF.

This clone was recorded only once. The chain has TRBV5-1 and TRBJ1-1; tentative D call: TRBD1 (6 bases). Trimming pared 2 bases from V and 4 bases from J, leaving 15 bases between. Per germline, CDR1 SGHRS and CDR2 YFSETQ. The CDR3 contains 15 residues. CDR3 protein: CASSFGTSQGTEAFF. The CDR3 DNA is TGCGCCAGCAGCTTCGGGACGTCACAGGGCACTGAAGCTTTCTTT.

V gene TRBV2 combines with J gene TRBJ2-2; TRBD2 agrees at 7 bases. After removal of 6 bases from V and 2 bases from J, the junction contained 6 bases not matched to a gene. The CDR3 runs to 15 residues. Germline lookup yields CDR1 SNHLY and CDR2 FYNNEI. CDR3 sequence reads: CASRPTSRNTGELFF. CDR3 bases: TGTGCCAGCAGGCCGACTAGCAGAAACACCGGGGAGCTGTTTTTT. Full variable domain (outside the CDR3, taken from reference TRBV2 and TRBJ2-2): EPEVTQTPSHQVTQMGQEVILRCVPISNHLYFYWYRQILGQKVEFLVSFYNNEISEKSEIFDDQFSVERPDGSNFTLKIRSTKLEDSAMYFCASRPTSRNTGELFFGEGSRLTVL.

This sequence joins TRBV9 and TRBJ1-2; the match to TRBD1 covers 9 bases. Germline CDR1 reads SGDLS; CDR2 reads YYNGEE. The CDR3 has 17 residues. V shed 3 bases, J shed 3 bases, and the junction held 12 bases outside the gene matches. The CDR3 DNA is TGTGCCAGCAGCGATCCAGAAAGGCGGGACAGGGACTATGGCTACACCTTC. Its protein is CASSDPERRDRDYGYTF.

The V gene is TRBV2, the J gene TRBJ2-7, with 7 bases matching TRBD1. V lost 6 bases to trimming and J lost 6 bases; unmatched junction nucleotides: 8. Germline V gives CDR1 SNHLY, CDR2 FYNNEI. This CDR3 is 13 amino acids long. CDR3 nucleotide sequence: TGTGCCAGCAGGGACAGGATGGTTTCCGAGCAGTACTTC. It is translated as CASRDRMVSEQYF.

The chain recombines TRBV5-1 with TRBJ1-4, with D maybe TRBD1 (6 bases). Trimming removed 4 bases at V and 6 bases at J, with 13 bases between. CDR1 and CDR2 (germline): SGHRS, YFSETQ. The CDR3 is 14 amino acids. This CDR3 is CASSRREGDEKLFF. As DNA, the CDR3 is TGCGCCAGCAGCCGCAGGGAGGGGGATGAAAAACTGTTTTTT. Using reference TRBV5-1 and TRBJ1-4 for the parts outside the CDR3, the full variable domain is KAGVTQTPRYLIKTRGQQVTLSCSPISGHRSVSWYQQTPGQGLQFLFEYFSETQRNKGNFPGRFSGRQFSNSRSEMNVSTLELGDSALYLCASSRREGDEKLFFGSGTQLSVL.

This chain links TRBV3-1 (or the pseudogene TRBV3-2) with TRBJ1-6, with D maybe TRBD1 (6 bases). Looked up from germline, CDR1 is LGHDT and CDR2 is YNNKEL (reference sequence). V lost 1 base and J lost 10, with 17 bases in between. The CDR3 consists of 16 residues. CDR3 residues: CASSQGPGAQYSPLHF. In DNA, the CDR3 is TGTGCCAGCAGCCAAGGGCCAGGGGCTCAATACTCACCCCTCCACTTT.

This rearrangement joins TRBV30 to TRBJ2-5; 8 bases are a match to TRBD2. The V and J ends lost 2 bases and 3 bases, in that order; junction bases with no gene match: 8. The CDR3 has 15 amino acids. Per the germline V gene, CDR1 is GTSNPN and CDR2 is SVGIG (reference sequence). CDR3 in DNA: TGTGCCTGGAGTCACGCCTTAGCGGGAAAAGAGACCCAGTACTTC. It yields the protein CAWSHALAGKETQYF.

The genes are TRBV6-5 and TRBJ1-6, with TRBD1 as a possible D gene (5 bases). The germline V and J ends were trimmed by 2 bases and 10 bases, with 12 bases remaining between them. Germline loops: CDR1 MNHEY, CDR2 SVGAGI. The CDR3 has 14 amino acids. CDR3 DNA sequence: TGTGCCAGCAGTTACGTGCCAGGGCACTCACCCCTCCACTTT. Protein product: CASSYVPGHSPLHF.

The chain couples TRBV18 to TRBJ1-2; TRBD1 is a possible D gene (5 bases). CDR3 length equals 14 residues. Germline V CDR1 and CDR2: KGHSH, LQKENI. V was pared by 6 bases and J by 2 bases, with 13 bases between. The CDR3 DNA is TGTGCCAGCTCCCCCGGACGGGGGAACTATGGCTACACCTTC. It encodes CASSPGRGNYGYTF.

As for this clone: Other DNA sequences in this specimen translate into the identical CDR3. The CDR3 loop is CASSLAWTENTEAFF. The CDR3 DNA is TGCGCCAGCAGCTTGGCGTGGACTGAAAACACTGAAGCTTTCTTT. The V and J genes are TRBV5-1 and TRBJ1-1, with D uncertain. The CDR3 covers 15 residues. Trimming removed 0 bases from V and 2 bases from J, with 11 bases in between. Germline-derived CDR1 and CDR2 are SGHRS and YFSETQ.

The chain carries TRBV19 and TRBJ1-1; D might be TRBD1 (6 bases). Per germline, CDR1 LNHDA and CDR2 SQIVND (reference sequence). CDR3 length: 14 residues. V lost 1 base and J 4 bases, leaving 10 bases between the germline ends. CDR3: CASSIGTDFTEAFF. The CDR3, as DNA: TGTGCCAGTAGTATAGGGACAGACTTCACTGAAGCTTTCTTT.

This clone has more than one count but fewer than ten. The chain joins TRBV5-6 to TRBJ1-2, with D possibly TRBD1 on 6 matching bases. Germline lookup yields CDR1 SGHDT and CDR2 YYEEEE. The CDR3 spans 16 residues. V dropped 2 bases and J dropped 0 bases, with 14 bases sitting between them. CDR3 protein: CASSFRDTITNYGYTF. In DNA form, the CDR3 reads TGTGCCAGCAGCTTTCGGGACACCATTACTAACTATGGCTACACCTTC.

The chain is built from TRBV5-4 and TRBJ2-3; the D gene is possibly TRBD2 (5 bases). CDR3 length: 14 amino acids. Germline V gene lookup returns CDR1 SGHNT and CDR2 YYREEE (reference sequence). V was trimmed by 1 base and J by 3 bases, leaving 9 bases between them. The CDR3 spells CASSLSGRTDTQYF. The DNA for the CDR3 is TGTGCCAGCAGCTTGTCGGGGAGAACAGATACGCAGTATTTT.

This sequence joins TRBV7-9 and TRBJ1-5, with D possibly matching TRBD1 (6 bases). Germline values: CDR1 SEHNR, CDR2 FQNEAQ (reference sequence). V was clipped by 0 bases and J by 5 bases, with 20 bases between them. The CDR3 is made up of 18 amino acids. This CDR3 reads CASSLARGRAGEHQPQHF. CDR3 sequence (DNA): TGTGCCAGCAGCTTAGCGCGGGGGCGGGCAGGGGAGCATCAGCCCCAGCATTTT.

The chain combines TRBV2 with TRBJ2-1, with D perhaps TRBD2 (6 bases). Trimming stripped 4 bases from V and 10 bases from J, with 11 bases between. Looked up from germline, CDR1 is SNHLY and CDR2 is FYNNEI. There are 12 residues in the CDR3. CDR3 region: CASSGAGKEQFF. The CDR3 bases are TGTGCCAGCAGTGGTGCGGGAAAGGAGCAGTTCTTC.

V and J are TRBV5-5 and TRBJ2-7; tentative D call: TRBD2 (5 bases). V lost 1 base to trimming and J lost 3 bases, with 8 bases between them. Germline-derived CDR1 and CDR2 are SGHKS and YYEKEE (reference sequence). This CDR3 spans 13 amino acids. CDR3 DNA sequence: TGTGCCAGCAGCTTGAGCGGCGGCTACGAGCAGTACTTC. Its protein is CASSLSGGYEQYF. Drawing the rest from reference TRBV5-5 and TRBJ2-7, the complete variable domain is DAGVTQSPTHLIKTRGQQVTLRCSPISGHKSVSWYQQVLGQGPQFIFQYYEKEERGRGNFPDRFSARQFPNYSSELNVNALLLGDSALYLCASSLSGGYEQYFGPGTRLTVT.

This clone was found a few times. This sequence joins TRBV18 and TRBJ2-1; weak D call: TRBD1 (5 bases). Germline values: CDR1 KGHSH, CDR2 LQKENI. This CDR3 region has 16 residues. V gave up 3 bases and J gave up 0 bases, with 12 bases separating them. The CDR3 DNA sequence: TGTGCCAGCTCACCCTCCAAAGGGGTCTCCTACAATGAGCAGTTCTTC. It specifies CASSPSKGVSYNEQFF.